This TCR beta chain was sequenced during a study of control samples from healthy donors and cancer patients. Data came from immunoSEQ multiplex PCR; TCRdb stores just in-frame clones and leaves some out. This sample has approximately 140,000 clones, with about 85% found just once. Per the germline V gene, CDR1 is SGHAT and CDR2 is FQDESV (reference sequence). Trimming shortened V by 4 bases and J by 0 bases, and 16 bases separated the two germline ends. CDR3 length: 16 amino acids. Material: blood. The chain has TRBV11-1 and TRBJ2-7; D is undetermined. This TCR derives from a woman aged 25 to 39 in good health. The CDR3 region is CASSSALRASSYEQYF. CDR3 DNA sequence: TGTGCCAGCAGCTCCGCGCTTCGCGCCAGCTCCTACGAGCAGTACTTC.